This record concerns one T cell receptor (beta chain) sequence. These data come from a study of blood T cell repertoires in COVID-19. Turning to the study itself: The origin of the acute and convalescent COVID-19 samples was the United States, Italy and Spain.

The CDR3 has 14 residues. CDR1 MNHEY and CDR2 SMNVEV come from the germline V gene (reference sequence). Germline trimming cut 5 bases from V and 6 bases from J; bases unmatched to any gene: 10. The repertoire was sequenced with immunoSEQ multiplex PCR; TCRdb's copy has only in-frame clones and lacks some. Of over 250,000 clones detected, around 90% appear once; the ten largest clones hold about 1.1%. This TCR was recovered from a woman under 40 who had recovered from COVID-19. Sample: PBMCs or T cells enriched from blood (not recorded which). The chain joins TRBV27 to TRBJ2-7; 7 nucleotides agree with TRBD1. The CDR3 here is CASSVTRQGSEQYF. The CDR3 DNA reads as TGTGCCAGCAGTGTCACTAGACAGGGCAGCGAGCAGTACTTC.